These 20 T cell receptor beta chains were sequenced from one sample in a study of T cell responses to AZD1222 COVID-19 vaccine. The method was immunoSEQ multiplex PCR; TCRdb's version includes in-frame clones alone and lacks a portion of them. This sample carries 140,000 to 150,000 clones, 92% of them seen once, and the ten largest clones take more than 3.5%. The specimen comprised peripheral blood, sampled on day 0 of AZD1222 vaccination. These TCRs come from an adult in good health.

The chain combines TRBV15 with TRBJ2-3; D ambiguous. CDR1 and CDR2 from the germline V gene are LNHNV and YYDKDF (reference sequence). The V end lost 0 bases, the J end lost 9 bases, and 22 bases lay between the germline ends. The CDR3 spans 17 residues. In DNA form, the CDR3 reads TGTGCCACCAGCAGAGATTCGTCGACCCATCAGTTTGCGACGCAGTATTTT. Translating gives CATSRDSSTHQFATQYF.

This chain joins TRBV12-3 or TRBV12-4 and TRBJ1-2; no definite D call. The length of the CDR3 is 13 residues. V was pared by 4 bases and J by 7 bases, with 13 bases between. The CDR3 nucleotides read TGTGCCAGCAGTTCCTACCGGTTGGTTGGCTACACCTTC. Translating gives CASSSYRLVGYTF.

This clone was detected once. The chain is built from TRBV27 and TRBJ1-1; D possibly corresponds to TRBD1 (5 bases). Germline V gene data show CDR1 as MNHEY and CDR2 as SMNVEV (reference sequence). Trimming shortened V by 3 bases and J by 1 base, and 9 bases separated the two germline ends. The CDR3 has 14 amino acids. This CDR3 reads CASSFREGNTEAFF. The CDR3 DNA reads TGTGCCAGCAGTTTCAGGGAGGGGAACACTGAAGCTTTCTTT.

Only one count was recorded for this clone. J is TRBJ2-6 and V is TRBV5-4, with D perhaps matching TRBD1 (5 bases). With 1 base removed from V and 0 bases from J, the gap between germline ends came to 8 bases. The CDR3 has 16 amino acids. Germline V CDR1 and CDR2: SGHNT, YYREEE (reference sequence). This chain's CDR3 is CASSLPTGSGANVLTF. As DNA, the CDR3 is TGTGCCAGCAGCTTGCCCACAGGCTCTGGGGCCAACGTCCTGACTTTC.

Only one count was recorded for this clone. The V and J genes are TRBV7-2 and TRBJ2-7, with 9 bases identical to TRBD2. The CDR3 length is 15 residues. The germline CDR1 and CDR2 sequences are SGHTA and FQGNSA. The junction had 6 bases not matched to a gene; V was cut back by 5 bases and J by 1 base. The CDR3: CASSTAGGPSYEQYF. CDR3 sequence (DNA): TGTGCCAGCAGCACAGCGGGGGGCCCTTCCTACGAGCAGTACTTC.

The J gene is TRBJ1-1, the V gene TRBV19, with a tentative D call TRBD1 (6 bases). There are 13 residues in the CDR3. Germline CDR1 is LNHDA and CDR2 is SQIVND (reference sequence). Trimming removed 4 bases from V and 5 bases from J, with 11 bases in between. The CDR3: CASSTQGGTEAFF. The CDR3 DNA sequence: TGTGCCAGTAGTACACAGGGTGGGACTGAAGCTTTCTTT.

This clone was detected once. The chain recombines TRBV5-1 with TRBJ1-1; no clear D gene. The CDR3 contains 14 residues. The V and J ends lost 4 bases and 1 base respectively, with 11 bases between them. CDR1 and CDR2 from the germline V gene are SGHRS and YFSETQ. The CDR3 DNA follows: TGCGCCAGCAGCCTGGGGTGGGGGAACACTGAAGCTTTCTTT. Amino acid sequence: CASSLGWGNTEAFF.

J is TRBJ2-2 and V is TRBV2; TRBD1 matches 8 bases. Trimming took 11 bases from V and 4 from J; bases not matched to a gene: 9. CDR1 SNHLY and CDR2 FYNNEI come from the germline V gene. This CDR3 contains 14 residues. As DNA, the CDR3 is TGTGCCTCCCGCCAGGGGGCAAGCACCGGGGAGCTGTTTTTT. Residues: CASRQGASTGELFF.

This chain joins TRBV10-1 and TRBJ2-5; a possible D gene is TRBD2 (6 bases). CDR3 length: 13 amino acids. The germline V gene has CDR1 WNHNN and CDR2 SYGVQD (reference sequence). Trimming stripped 0 bases from V and 9 bases from J, with 11 bases between. Written as DNA, the CDR3 is TGCGCCAGCAGTGAGTCCGGAGGGCAGTCCCAGTACTTC. It yields the protein CASSESGGQSQYF.

V usage is TRBV10-3 and J usage is TRBJ2-7, with 7 bases that match TRBD2. With V trimmed by 2 bases and J by 1 base, 17 bases remained unmatched. The CDR3 runs 19 residues. CDR1 is ENHRY and CDR2 is SYGVKD in the germline V gene. The CDR3: CAISEPDSGAGASSYEQYF. CDR3 in DNA: TGTGCCATCAGTGAGCCGGACTCCGGGGCGGGAGCGTCTTCCTACGAGCAGTACTTC.

The CDR3 nucleotides read TGCGCCAGCAGTGAAGGTGTGTTTGGGGAGCCTGAGGATGAAAAACTGTTTTTT. Translating gives CASSEGVFGEPEDEKLFF. The chain uses TRBV10-2 and TRBJ1-4, with D uncertain. Germline assignment: CDR1 WSHSY and CDR2 SAAADI. V shed 3 bases and J shed 6 bases, with 23 bases lying between them. This CDR3 contains 18 residues.

On this clone itself: Other nucleotide sequences in the sample specify the same CDR3. This rearrangement joins TRBV6-1 to TRBJ2-7, with 9 nucleotides matching TRBD1. The CDR3 spans 16 residues. CDR1 and CDR2 (germline): MNHNS, SASEGT. Trimming at V came to 2 bases and at J to 0 bases, leaving 5 bases not matched to a gene. CDR3 sequence: CASSELGQGISYEQYF. The CDR3 DNA reads TGTGCCAGCAGTGAATTGGGACAGGGAATCTCCTACGAGCAGTACTTC.

This clone has more than one count but fewer than ten. The CDR3 protein is CASSLRGGINTGELFF. The CDR3 DNA follows: TGTGCCAGCAGCTTGAGAGGGGGAATTAACACCGGGGAGCTGTTTTTT. V gene TRBV7-9 combines with J gene TRBJ2-2, with D perhaps TRBD1 (6 bases). Trimming removed 3 bases from V and 2 bases from J, with 13 bases in between. CDR3 size: 16 residues. Germline CDR1 and CDR2: SEHNR and FQNEAQ (reference sequence). Full variable domain (remainder filled in from reference TRBV7-9 and TRBJ2-2): DTGVSQNPRHKITKRGQNVTFRCDPISEHNRLYWYRQTLGQGPEFLTYFQNEAQLEKSRLLSDRFSAERPKGSFSTLEIQRTEQGDSAMYLCASSLRGGINTGELFFGEGSRLTVL.

The V gene is TRBV27, the J gene TRBJ2-2, with 11 bases that match TRBD2. This CDR3 is 17 amino acids long. CDR1 is MNHEY and CDR2 is SMNVEV in the germline V gene (reference sequence). V gave up 0 bases and J gave up 5 bases; unmatched junction bases: 5. This chain's CDR3 is CASSLSKLAGVTGELFF. The CDR3 nucleotides read TGTGCCAGCAGTTTATCGAAACTAGCGGGAGTAACCGGGGAGCTGTTTTTT.

The chain uses TRBV6-5 and TRBJ1-1; D might be TRBD1 (5 bases). The germline CDR1 and CDR2 sequences are MNHEY and SVGAGI. V was cut by 6 bases and J by 0 bases, with 11 bases left in between. The CDR3 covers 14 residues. The DNA of the CDR3 is TGTGCCAGCAGCTGGGGCGATATGAACACTGAAGCTTTCTTT. This gives the protein CASSWGDMNTEAFF.

The chain combines TRBV11-2 with TRBJ2-7, with 8 bases aligning to TRBD2. V lost 1 base, J lost 3 bases, and 5 bases stayed unmatched. Germline V gene lookup returns CDR1 SGHAT and CDR2 FQNNGV. The CDR3 is 15 amino acids. The CDR3 DNA follows: TGTGCCAGCAGCTTAGGCGCAGCGGGAGACTACGAGCAGTACTTC. This codes for CASSLGAAGDYEQYF.

J is TRBJ2-1 and V is TRBV5-1, with 7 positions matching TRBD2. The CDR3 runs to 16 residues. J lost 4 bases, V lost 2 bases, and 9 bases had no gene match. Germline-derived CDR1 and CDR2 are SGHRS and YFSETQ. The CDR3 nucleotides read TGCGCCAGCAGCTTCGGCGGGAGCTTTGGGTACAATGAGCAGTTCTTC. This gives the protein CASSFGGSFGYNEQFF.

The chain links TRBV5-1 to TRBJ1-1; D is ambiguous. The length of the CDR3 is 13 residues. In germline, CDR1 is SGHRS, CDR2 YFSETQ. V dropped 0 bases and J dropped 0 bases, with 3 bases sitting between them. The CDR3 region is CASSLEVNTEAFF. The CDR3 bases are TGCGCCAGCAGCTTGGAGGTGAACACTGAAGCTTTCTTT. Supplemented by reference TRBV5-1 and TRBJ1-1, the full variable domain reads KAGVTQTPRYLIKTRGQQVTLSCSPISGHRSVSWYQQTPGQGLQFLFEYFSETQRNKGNFPGRFSGRQFSNSRSEMNVSTLELGDSALYLCASSLEVNTEAFFGQGTRLTVV.

The chain is built from TRBV6-5 and TRBJ1-5; TRBD1 matches at 7 bases. The CDR3 covers 13 residues. Losses at the gene ends were 6 bases for V and 7 bases for J; bases not matched to a gene: 6. CDR1 is MNHEY, CDR2 SVGAGI, per germline. The CDR3 nucleotides read TGTGCCAGCAGGAGACAGGGCGACCAGCCCCAGCATTTT. Translation gives CASRRQGDQPQHF.

The V gene is TRBV3-1 (or the pseudogene TRBV3-2), the J gene TRBJ1-6; the D is unclear. V was cut by 1 base and J by 7 bases, with 14 bases left in between. Germline CDR1 LGHDT, CDR2 YNNKEL (reference sequence). The CDR3 contains 16 residues. CDR3 protein: CASSQGGFRPNSPLHF. The CDR3 bases are TGTGCCAGCAGCCAAGGAGGGTTTCGGCCAAATTCACCCCTCCACTTT.